The 32 T cell receptor beta chains below were found in one sample sequenced in a study of blood T cells in healthy people across ages. A second roughly 6 to 12 cycle PCR used barcoded and J-beta primers. TCRdb passed the 5' RACE reads through MiXCR, listing each CDR3 protein once. Of 1.2 million to 1.5 million distinct CDR3 sequences in the sample, around 39% are singletons; the top ten hold roughly 8.2%. Sequenced: blood. These receptors originate from a woman in her late teens or twenties in good health.

The rearrangement joins TRBV4-2 to TRBJ2-1; 11 bases fit TRBD2. The CDR3 totals 17 residues. In germline, CDR1 is LGHNA, CDR2 YNFKEQ. J gave up 2 bases and V 0 bases, and 3 bases lay outside the gene matches. For the CDR3, the DNA is TGTGCCAGCAGCCAAGAGTTACTAGCGGGGGCCTACAATGAGCAGTTCTTC. Encoded protein: CASSQELLAGAYNEQFF.

This clonotype has only a few counts. The rearrangement links TRBV10-3 to TRBJ2-7, with 10 bases matching TRBD1. V dropped 6 bases and J dropped 6; count of bases not matched to a gene: 5. CDR1 ENHRY and CDR2 SYGVKD come from the germline V gene. This CDR3 comprises 13 residues. The CDR3 DNA sequence: TGTGCCATCAGGTCGGGACAGGGGTTCGAGCAGTACTTC. This codes for CAIRSGQGFEQYF.

This clonotype occurred a few times. The CDR3 sequence: CASSHSGTGLDTQYF. The CDR3 DNA reads as TGCGCCAGCAGCCACTCCGGGACAGGGCTGGATACGCAGTATTTT. The chain recombines TRBV5-1 with TRBJ2-3; 9 nucleotides align to TRBD1. This CDR3 has 15 amino acids. Germline CDR1 is SGHRS and CDR2 is YFSETQ. V lost 4 bases, J lost 6 bases, and 9 bases stayed unmatched. Full variable domain (outside the CDR3, taken from reference TRBV5-1 and TRBJ2-3): KAGVTQTPRYLIKTRGQQVTLSCSPISGHRSVSWYQQTPGQGLQFLFEYFSETQRNKGNFPGRFSGRQFSNSRSEMNVSTLELGDSALYLCASSHSGTGLDTQYFGPGTRLTVL.

There are a few counts of this clonotype. This chain links TRBV29-1 with TRBJ1-1, with D possibly TRBD1 on 5 matching bases. The germline V and J ends were trimmed by 0 bases and 11 bases, with 19 bases remaining between them. Germline CDR1 SQVTM, CDR2 ANQGSEA. The CDR3 is 14 residues long. DNA of the CDR3: TGCAGCGTTGAAGATCGGGAGGGACCCGAGAGGGCTTTCTTT. Translated, it gives CSVEDREGPERAFF.

This clonotype was seen many times. The chain uses TRBV3-1 and TRBJ2-3; the D is unclear. The CDR3 spans 12 residues. Germline V gene lookup returns CDR1 LGHDT and CDR2 YNNKEL (reference sequence). The ends were cut back, 11 bases at V and 1 base at J, with 10 bases in the middle. CDR3 DNA sequence: TGTGCCTCTAATGGCGGCACAGATACGCAGTATTTT. It is translated as CASNGGTDTQYF.

V usage is TRBV5-1 and J usage is TRBJ2-1; D gene ambiguous. In germline, CDR1 is SGHRS, CDR2 YFSETQ. The CDR3 extends over 15 amino acids. Trimming cost V 0 bases and J 0 bases, with 7 bases left between them. The CDR3 is CASSLAQNSYNEQFF. The CDR3 DNA is TGCGCCAGCAGCTTGGCGCAGAACTCCTACAATGAGCAGTTCTTC.

V usage is TRBV5-1 and J usage is TRBJ2-3; possible D gene TRBD1, 6 bases. Trimming pared 3 bases from V and 4 bases from J, leaving 12 bases between. The CDR3 length is 14 residues. Germline V gene data show CDR1 as SGHRS and CDR2 as YFSETQ. The CDR3: CASSWTEISDTQYF. The CDR3 DNA is TGCGCCAGCAGCTGGACAGAAATTTCAGATACGCAGTATTTT.

This chain joins TRBV7-6 and TRBJ2-1; 10 nucleotides line up with TRBD2. The CDR3 is 15 residues long. The V gene's germline CDR1 is SGHVS and CDR2 FNYEAQ. Unmatched junction bases numbered 8, after V lost 5 bases and J lost 7 bases. The CDR3 nucleotides read TGTGCCAGCAGCAGAAATAGCGGGGGGCTAAATGAGCAGTTCTTC. This codes for CASSRNSGGLNEQFF.

This clonotype was seen a few times. This chain joins TRBV9 and TRBJ2-3; no clear D gene. The CDR3 sequence is 14 residues long. The germline gives CDR1 SGDLS, CDR2 YYNGEE. Trimming stripped 3 bases from V and 1 base from J, with 9 bases between. CDR3 nucleotide sequence: TGTGCCAGCAGCGCCCCGGGTGGCACAGATACGCAGTATTTT. This gives the protein CASSAPGGTDTQYF.

The V call is TRBV20-1, the J call TRBJ2-5; a weak D match, TRBD1 (5 bases). Per germline, CDR1 DFQATT and CDR2 SNEGSKA (reference sequence). V shed 0 bases and J shed 4 bases, with 15 bases lying between them. CDR3 length: 15 amino acids. CDR3 DNA: TGCAGTGCTAGAGATCGGCAGGGTAACTCAGAGACCCAGTACTTC. Amino acid sequence: CSARDRQGNSETQYF.

This clonotype was seen only a few times. V and J are TRBV14 and TRBJ2-1; possibly TRBD1 for D (7 bases). Germline CDR1 reads SGHDN; CDR2 reads FVKESK. The CDR3 consists of 15 residues. Trimming stripped 4 bases from V and 8 bases from J, with 18 bases between. Here the CDR3 DNA reads TGTGCCAGCAGCCCCAGACAGGGATGGGGGGATGAGCAGTTCTTC. Protein: CASSPRQGWGDEQFF.

This clonotype occurred a few times. This chain uses TRBV20-1 with TRBJ2-4, with TRBD2 as a possible D gene (7 bases). The germline gives CDR1 DFQATT, CDR2 SNEGSKA (reference sequence). V lost 3 bases and J lost 0, with 9 bases in between. The CDR3 totals 14 residues. The CDR3 DNA is TGCAGTGCTAGCGGGGGGCTAGCCAAAAACATTCAGTACTTC. As protein: CSASGGLAKNIQYF.

This clonotype was seen a handful of times. The gene calls are TRBV7-2 and TRBJ2-1; 8 bases match TRBD2. CDR1 and CDR2 (germline): SGHTA, FQGNSA. V gave up 5 bases and J gave up 6 bases; unmatched junction bases: 9. The CDR3 has 15 amino acids. The CDR3 sequence: CASSTQRGQTNEQFF. The CDR3 DNA reads TGTGCCAGCAGCACCCAGCGGGGGCAAACCAATGAGCAGTTCTTC. Using reference TRBV7-2 and TRBJ2-1 for the parts outside the CDR3, the full variable domain is GAGVSQSPSNKVTEKGKDVELRCDPISGHTALYWYRQSLGQGLEFLIYFQGNSAPDKSGLPSDRFSAERTGGSVSTLTIQRTQQEDSAVYLCASSTQRGQTNEQFFGPGTRLTVL.

CDR3 sequence reads: CSASSGSSSGNTIYF. The CDR3 DNA reads as TGCAGTGCTAGTTCTGGCAGCAGCTCTGGAAACACCATATATTTT. This chain connects TRBV20-1 to TRBJ1-3, with no clear D. The CDR3 is 15 amino acids. With 3 bases removed from V and 0 bases from J, the gap between germline ends came to 12 bases. Germline-derived CDR1 and CDR2 are DFQATT and SNEGSKA (reference sequence).

A few counts support this clonotype. The chain joins TRBV12-3 or TRBV12-4 to TRBJ1-4; TRBD1 matches 7 bases. V was pared by 5 bases and J by 8 bases, with 11 bases of the junction left unmatched. CDR3 length equals 15 residues. The CDR3 loop reads CASSPQGPLGEKLFF. Written as DNA, the CDR3 is TGTGCCAGCAGTCCACAGGGGCCATTGGGGGAAAAACTGTTTTTT.

V gene TRBV20-1 combines with J gene TRBJ2-1, with TRBD2 matching over 13 bases. Per germline, CDR1 DFQATT and CDR2 SNEGSKA (reference sequence). The CDR3 has 15 residues. Trimming cost V 5 bases and J 3 bases; bases outside gene matches: 4. CDR3 protein: CSAPWTSGGYNEQFF. CDR3 nucleotide sequence: TGCAGTGCTCCTTGGACTAGCGGGGGCTACAATGAGCAGTTCTTC.

This chain uses TRBV6-1 with TRBJ2-1; the D gene is possibly TRBD1 (6 bases). The CDR3 runs 15 residues. The germline V gene encodes CDR1 MNHNS and CDR2 SASEGT. Trimming shortened V by 4 bases and J by 2 bases, and 12 bases separated the two germline ends. In DNA, the CDR3 is TGTGCCAGCAGTGGTAGGGACAAACCCTACAATGAGCAGTTCTTC. It translates to CASSGRDKPYNEQFF.

This clonotype was seen ten or more times. This rearrangement joins TRBV5-1 to TRBJ2-1, with TRBD2 identical over 10 bases. CDR3 length: 15 residues. J gave up 9 bases and V 4 bases, and 10 bases lay outside the gene matches. From germline, CDR1 is SGHRS and CDR2 YFSETQ. CDR3 bases: TGCGCCAGCAGCCTATTAGCGGGAGGCTCCAGTGAGCAGTTCTTC. Its protein product is CASSLLAGGSSEQFF.

V usage is TRBV15 and J usage is TRBJ2-1; TRBD2 aligns across 9 bases. V was pared by 5 bases and J by 5 bases, with 7 bases of the junction left unmatched. The CDR3 loop spans 15 amino acids. Germline V CDR1 and CDR2: LNHNV, YYDKDF (reference sequence). The CDR3 DNA is TGTGCCACCAGCGGCCTAGCGGGGATGAACAATGAGCAGTTCTTC. Its protein is CATSGLAGMNNEQFF.

Many counts were recorded for this clonotype. The CDR3 reads CSVAGTGHSYEQYF. The DNA of the CDR3 is TGCAGCGTTGCCGGGACAGGGCACTCCTACGAGCAGTACTTC. The rearrangement links TRBV29-1 to TRBJ2-7, with 9 bases lining up with TRBD1. The V gene's germline CDR1 is SQVTM and CDR2 ANQGSEA. J was trimmed by 0 bases and V by 4 bases; bases with no gene match: 4. This CDR3 comprises 14 residues.

In its sample, this clonotype was seen a few times. This rearrangement joins TRBV30 to TRBJ2-7; no definite D call. The CDR3 runs 15 residues. CDR1 and CDR2 (germline): GTSNPN, SVGIG (reference sequence). V shed 4 bases and J shed 3 bases, with 19 bases lying between them. For the CDR3, the DNA is TGTGCCTGGAATCGTCTCGACGGAGCTTTCTACGAGCAGTACTTC. Its translation is CAWNRLDGAFYEQYF.

The rearrangement uses TRBV14 and TRBJ1-2, with D unclear. The germline V gene encodes CDR1 SGHDN and CDR2 FVKESK. V lost 0 bases and J 4 bases, leaving 9 bases between the germline ends. CDR3 length: 14 residues. The CDR3 loop reads CASSQDEGTYGYTF. The CDR3, as DNA: TGTGCCAGCAGCCAAGATGAGGGAACCTATGGCTACACCTTC.

This clonotype was observed a handful of times. As DNA, the CDR3 is TGCGCCAGCAGCCAAAACACAGGGCTCTCACCCCTCCACTTT. Amino acid sequence: CASSQNTGLSPLHF. The rearrangement uses TRBV4-1 and TRBJ1-6; D may be TRBD1 (6 bases). V lost 2 bases to trimming and J lost 10 bases, with 12 bases between them. The CDR3 sequence is 14 residues long. The germline gives CDR1 MGHRA, CDR2 YSYEKL.

In this sample, this clonotype turned up many times. CDR3 protein: CAISESELRAYQETQYF. The CDR3 DNA reads TGTGCCATCAGTGAGTCGGAATTGAGGGCATACCAAGAGACCCAGTACTTC. The chain couples TRBV10-3 to TRBJ2-5; maybe TRBD2 (5 bases). The germline gives CDR1 ENHRY, CDR2 SYGVKD. The V gene lost 0 bases and the J gene lost 0 bases, with 14 bases spanning the gap. The CDR3 loop spans 17 amino acids.

This chain connects TRBV20-1 to TRBJ1-1; D might be TRBD1 (5 bases). This CDR3 spans 15 amino acids. The V gene's germline CDR1 is DFQATT and CDR2 SNEGSKA (reference sequence). V lost 3 bases and J lost 0, with 14 bases in between. Here the CDR3 reads CSARDGGRVNTEAFF. The CDR3 DNA reads as TGCAGTGCTAGGGATGGGGGTAGGGTGAACACTGAAGCTTTCTTT.

The gene calls are TRBV19 and TRBJ2-4; D unresolved. The tail of the sequence fits TRBJ2-7 better, so the J call may be wrong. The CDR3 is 13 amino acids. CDR1 and CDR2 from the germline V gene are LNHDA and SQIVND (reference sequence). The CDR3: CASSQRVSYEQYF. The CDR3, as DNA: TGTGCCAGTAGTCAACGGGTCTCCTACGAGCAGTACTTC.

V usage is TRBV5-6 and J usage is TRBJ2-5, with D uncertain. The CDR3 length is 13 residues. Germline CDR1 and CDR2: SGHDT and YYEEEE. V was pared by 4 bases and J by 1 base, with 8 bases between. CDR3 amino acids: CASSPDAQETQYF. The DNA for the CDR3 is TGTGCCAGCAGCCCGGACGCCCAAGAGACCCAGTACTTC.

A remark on this clonotype: A junction end diverges from the germline sequence, so it may reflect a read error. This chain joins TRBV5-1 and TRBJ2-7; D remains ambiguous. This CDR3 has 12 amino acids. Germline CDR1 and CDR2: SGHRS and YFSETQ. The CDR3 sequence: CASSLDSYGQYF. CDR3 DNA: TGCGCCAGCAGCTTGGATTCCTACGGGCAGTACTTC. Full variable domain (outside the CDR3, taken from reference TRBV5-1 and TRBJ2-7): KAGVTQTPRYLIKTRGQQVTLSCSPISGHRSVSWYQQTPGQGLQFLFEYFSETQRNKGNFPGRFSGRQFSNSRSEMNVSTLELGDSALYLCASSLDSYGQYFGPGTRLTVT.

The CDR3: CASSPGLAGVEDTQYF. As DNA, the CDR3 is TGTGCCAGCAGCCCCGGACTAGCGGGAGTGGAAGATACGCAGTATTTT. The chain combines TRBV5-5 with TRBJ2-3; 13 nucleotides align to TRBD2. V was clipped by 4 bases and J by 5 bases; unmatched bases: 7. This CDR3 has 16 residues. CDR1 is SGHKS, CDR2 YYEKEE, per germline (reference sequence).

This clonotype was seen a few times. This chain connects TRBV18 to TRBJ2-5; D is possibly TRBD2 (5 bases). Trimming took 6 bases from V and 2 from J, leaving 16 bases between them. The CDR3 is 15 amino acids. CDR1 and CDR2 from the germline V gene are KGHSH and LQKENI. CDR3 nucleotides: TGTGCCAGCTCTCAAAGACTACAGCTACAAGAGACCCAGTACTTC. Translated: CASSQRLQLQETQYF.

CDR3 sequence reads: CAWKSYGYTF. CDR3 nucleotide sequence: TGTGCCTGGAAGAGCTATGGCTACACCTTC. The V call is TRBV30, the J call TRBJ1-2; D call uncertain. Germline CDR1 GTSNPN, CDR2 SVGIG (reference sequence). Trimming took off 4 bases at V and 4 bases at J, with 4 bases between the two ends. The CDR3 loop spans 10 amino acids.

The chain couples TRBV4-2 to TRBJ2-1; 11 bases agree with TRBD2. The CDR3 runs 16 residues. Trimming cost V 4 bases and J 6 bases; bases outside gene matches: 8. CDR1 is LGHNA, CDR2 YNFKEQ, per germline. CDR3 residues: CASSLDGTSGLNEQFF. In DNA, the CDR3 is TGTGCCAGCAGCCTAGATGGGACTAGCGGACTCAATGAGCAGTTCTTC.